This T cell receptor (beta chain) was found in a study of T-cell memory formation after mild COVID-19. Findings and caveats of the study: The finding that pre-infection memory included some responding clones suggested that cross-reactive memory joined. Researchers could not confirm that second-wave clones peaking on day 37 targeted SARS-CoV-2.

About this clonotype: Its antigen is as yet unknown.

The authors produced TCR alpha and TCR beta cDNA libraries with sample barcodes and UMIs by 5'RACE using constant-segment primers. Each CDR3 protein gets one entry after TCRdb re-called the 5' RACE reads with MiXCR. The data show roughly 120,000 distinct CDR3 sequences, 22% seen once. V dropped 6 bases and J dropped 3 bases, with 13 bases sitting between them. This CDR3 has 14 residues. CDR1 MNHEY and CDR2 SVGEGT come from the germline V gene. The sequence was obtained from a man aged 18 to 30 who had mild COVID-19 (a few samples of this study predate the infection). Cell type and time point are not known. The source material was PBMCs or a T cell subset sorted from them (not recorded which). This chain connects TRBV6-2 or TRBV6-3 to TRBJ2-3; D is uncertain. In DNA form, the CDR3 reads TGTGCCAGCAGGGCCGCCGGCCGAACAGATACGCAGTATTTT. It is translated as CASRAAGRTDTQYF.